This entry describes one TCR beta chain. It lacks a known antigen. No clone much larger than this one lies a single base away; base qualities are absent. In the germline V gene, CDR1 corresponds to SGHAT and CDR2 to FQNNGV. The CDR3 measures 16 amino acids from cysteine to phenylalanine. Just CDR3 DNA is preserved here, 48 bases in frame from base 1. Trimmed from V: 5 bases; trimmed from J: 5 bases; junction bases lacking a gene match: 8. The record originates from a study of control samples from healthy donors and cancer patients (dated by TCRdb to the early 2020s). The receptor library was made with the immunoSEQ multiplex PCR assay. The table was pulled from immuneACCESS by TCRdb, which kept in-frame rearrangements only. Such tables lose some clones; where checked, under half of the loss comes from unresolved V genes, and the rest has no known cause. Within this sample are around 42,000 clones, with roughly 80% of them counted one time only. Approximately 50% of the sample comes from the top ten.

The sequencing sample was made of blood. This clonotype was sampled from a man aged 60 to 75 in good health. This receptor chain uses TRBV11-2 and TRBJ2-2, with 10 middle bases fitting TRBD1. The CDR3 amino acid sequence is: CASSPPGDRGTGELFF. The nucleotide sequence reads as follows: TGTGCCAGCAGCCCCCCGGGGGACAGGGGAACCGGGGAGCTGTTTTTT.